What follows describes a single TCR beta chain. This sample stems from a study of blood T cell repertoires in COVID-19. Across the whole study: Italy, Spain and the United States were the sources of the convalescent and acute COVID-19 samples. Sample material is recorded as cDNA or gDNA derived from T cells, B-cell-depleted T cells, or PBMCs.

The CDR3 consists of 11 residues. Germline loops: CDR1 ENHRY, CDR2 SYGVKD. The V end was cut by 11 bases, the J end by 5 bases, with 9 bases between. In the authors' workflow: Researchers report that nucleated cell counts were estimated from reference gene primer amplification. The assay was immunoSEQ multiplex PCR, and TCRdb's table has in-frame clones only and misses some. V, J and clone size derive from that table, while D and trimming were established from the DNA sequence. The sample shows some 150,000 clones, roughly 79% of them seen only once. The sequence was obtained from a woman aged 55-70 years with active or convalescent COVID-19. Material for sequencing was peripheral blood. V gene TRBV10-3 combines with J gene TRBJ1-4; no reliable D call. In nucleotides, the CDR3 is TGTGCCGCCGGAGGAAATGAAAAACTGTTTTTT. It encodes CAAGGNEKLFF.